This TCR beta chain comes out of a study of CD8 T cells in ankylosing spondylitis (dated by TCRdb to 2016 to 2017). Turning to the overall study: The study profiled T cell receptor beta repertoires in healthy donors and ankylosing spondylitis patients to find disease-linked TCR variants. The full study cohort was made up of 25 to 30 ankylosing spondylitis patients and 108 healthy donors. Peripheral blood was sampled, and synovial fluid was additionally collected from ankylosing spondylitis patients. Here is what the overall study found, with its caveats: Some motif variants had previously been reported in the synovial fluid and blood of reactive arthritis patients, which suggests shared mechanisms of disease initiation. A TCR beta motif of fewer than 10 highly homologous amino acid variants appeared characteristic of blood from ankylosing spondylitis patients. In peripheral blood, the disease-linked clones were found at relatively low frequencies and had a CD8+ phenotype. The disease-linked clones were reported as significantly enriched in matched synovial fluid samples from ankylosing spondylitis patients.

This sample was sequenced with an Illumina HiSeq 2500. Quantitative 5'-RACE with molecular barcodes was used to prepare TCR beta libraries. Concerning the study's data processing: A new computational method, built on a probabilistic model of VDJ rearrangement, was used to identify disease-linked TCR variants. TCRdb cleaned the public reads at Q25 with fastp, built clones with MiXCR and kept in-frame beta chains. Rows with a matching CDR3 protein are joined into one entry that keeps the most common DNA and genes. The V and J calls and clone size are TCRdb's, not the authors'. Recorded for this sample are some 120,000 distinct CDR3 sequences; roughly 15% of them occurred a single time. Around 3% of the sample lies in the top ten. Comment on this clonotype: The antigen it recognizes is unknown. No base quality values were provided; no much bigger clone lies one nucleotide off.

V is reduced by 8 bases and J by 3 bases, leaving a spacing of 10 bases between them. The germline V gene (reference sequence) yields LNHDA for CDR1 and SQIVND for CDR2. The CDR3 goes from the cysteine to the phenylalanine over 12 residues. CDR3 DNA only is kept here, 36 bases in frame from base 1. The sequencing sample was made of blood, either unsorted or a sorted T cell fraction (not recorded which). The rearrangement joined TRBV19 to TRBJ1-1; no confident D gene assignment can be made. This TCR was recovered from a female donor with ankylosing spondylitis or in good health (not recorded which). The CDR3 region has the sequence CASSGRYTEAFF. The DNA sequence is as follows: TGTGCCAGTTCCGGACGGTACACTGAAGCTTTCTTT. The CDR3 plus the reference TRBV19 and TRBJ1-1 genes for the other parts give the full variable domain: DGGITQSPKYLFRKEGQNVTLSCEQNLNHDAMYWYRQDPGQGLRLIYYSQIVNDFQKGDIAEGYSVSREKKESFPLTVTSAQKNPTAFYLCASSGRYTEAFFGQGTRLTVV.